This TCR beta chain appears in the sequencing data of a study of blood T cell repertoires in COVID-19. Overall study context: Nucleic acid was either cDNA or gDNA, and it came from T cells, B-cell-depleted T cells, or PBMCs.

The J segment lost 2 bases and the V segment lost 4 bases, leaving 5 bases of the junction unmatched. Germline CDR1 is LGHDT and CDR2 is YNNKEL (reference sequence). The CDR3 is 15 amino acids. All enrollees were roughly 18 to 95 years old and from fewer than 30 US areas. Per the authors' pipeline: Reference gene primer amplification gave estimated nucleated cell counts. Some clones are missing from TCRdb's copy, which holds only in-frame ones; the method was immunoSEQ multiplex PCR. The DNA gave D and trimming, while V, J and clone size come from that table. This sample has about 310,000 clones; over 85% occur once, and the top ten carry roughly a tenth.

The chain couples TRBV3-1 (or the pseudogene TRBV3-2) to TRBJ2-1; the match to TRBD1 covers 7 bases. The source is a woman aged 25 to 45 who had recovered from COVID-19. Sequencing used PBMCs or T cells enriched from blood (not recorded which). In DNA form, the CDR3 reads TGTGCCAGCAGCCGCGGACAGGAACCCTACAATGAGCAGTTCTTC. Its protein is CASSRGQEPYNEQFF.